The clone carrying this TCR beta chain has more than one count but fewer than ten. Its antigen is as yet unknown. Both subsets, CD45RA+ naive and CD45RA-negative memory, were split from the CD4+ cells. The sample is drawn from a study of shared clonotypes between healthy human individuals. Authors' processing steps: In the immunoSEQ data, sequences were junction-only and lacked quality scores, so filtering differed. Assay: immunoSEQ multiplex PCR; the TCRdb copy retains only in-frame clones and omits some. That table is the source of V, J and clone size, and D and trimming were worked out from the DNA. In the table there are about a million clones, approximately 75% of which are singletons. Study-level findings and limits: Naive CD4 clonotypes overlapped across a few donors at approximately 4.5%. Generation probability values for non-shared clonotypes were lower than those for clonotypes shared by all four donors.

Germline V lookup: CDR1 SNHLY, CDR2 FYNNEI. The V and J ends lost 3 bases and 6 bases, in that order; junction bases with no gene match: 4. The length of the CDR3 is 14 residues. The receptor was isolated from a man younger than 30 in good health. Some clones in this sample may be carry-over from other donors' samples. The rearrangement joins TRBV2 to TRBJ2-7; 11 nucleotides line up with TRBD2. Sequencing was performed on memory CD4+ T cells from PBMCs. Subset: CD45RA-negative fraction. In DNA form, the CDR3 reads TGTGCCAGCAGTGAGACTAGCGGGACGCTCGAGCAGTACTTC. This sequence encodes CASSETSGTLEQYF.